The present T cell receptor (beta chain) was sequenced within a study of blood T cell repertoires in COVID-19. Germline-derived CDR1 and CDR2 are SGHTA and FQGNSA. V gave up 8 bases and J gave up 1 base, with 12 bases separating them. The CDR3 has 13 residues. Produced via immunoSEQ multiplex PCR; TCRdb's table is partial and in-frame only. Counted here are approximately 400,000 clones, more than 75% occurring once; the ten biggest clones make up 1% to 1.5%. The genes are TRBV7-2 and TRBJ2-7; TRBD1 is a possible D gene (5 bases). This receptor was taken from a man aged 25-40 years who had recovered from COVID-19. The sample comprised PBMCs or T cells enriched from blood (not recorded which). As DNA, the CDR3 is TGTGCCAGCGGTCGTGCAGGGTCCTACGAGCAGTACTTC. This translates into CASGRAGSYEQYF.